This is a list of T cell receptor beta chains from one sample in a study of PD-L1 blockade in urothelial cancer. Only in-frame clones appear in the TCRdb table, and some are missing; sequencing was by immunoSEQ multiplex PCR. The table records about 45,000 clones, more than 70% of them present only once. The sequencing used PBMCs, collected around atezolizumab (anti-PD-L1) treatment. The receptors were gathered from a donor aged 40 or over with urothelial cancer. The CDR3 runs from the conserved cysteine through the conserved F or W. D genes are given only for firm matches. Clone size is shown for a subset of rows, as once, few, many or a class of expanded clone.

cdr3_length	d_call	j_call	clone_size	v_call	cdr3_nt	cdr3_aa
12	.	TRBJ1-2	.	TRBV5-6	TGTGCCAGCAGCCGGACAGACTATGGCTACACCTTC	CASSRTDYGYTF
16	TRBD2	TRBJ2-1	.	TRBV5-1	TGCGCCAGCAGCTTGGCGGTTTTAGCGGGTCTCAATGAGCAGTTCTTC	CASSLAVLAGLNEQFF
15	.	TRBJ1-5	.	TRBV6-5	TGTGCCAGCAGTTACGGACATTATAGCAATCAGCCCCAGCATTTT	CASSYGHYSNQPQHF
17	TRBD2	TRBJ2-7	few	TRBV7-2	TGTGCCAGCAGCGCCGACCCGGGACTAGCGGGAGACTACGAGCAGTACTTC	CASSADPGLAGDYEQYF
14	TRBD2	TRBJ2-7	.	TRBV11-2	TGTGCCAGCAGCTTATCGGGGGGGCCCTACGAGCAGTACTTC	CASSLSGGPYEQYF
17	TRBD2	TRBJ2-3	.	TRBV11-2	TGTGCCAGCAGCATGGGACTAGTAGGGACTAGCACAGATACGCAGTATTTT	CASSMGLVGTSTDTQYF
13	TRBD2	TRBJ2-1	once	TRBV6-6	TGTGCCAGCAGCCCAATAGCGGGCAATGAGCAGTTCTTC	CASSPIAGNEQFF
13	.	TRBJ1-1	few	TRBV27	TGTGCCAGCAGTTCCCAGGGCAACACTGAAGCTTTCTTT	CASSSQGNTEAFF
18	TRBD2	TRBJ2-3	.	TRBV5-1	TGCGCCAGCAGCCCGGGACCGGGACTAGCGGGAGCTGGAGATACGCAGTATTTT	CASSPGPGLAGAGDTQYF
12	.	TRBJ1-2	.	TRBV6-5	TGTGCCAGCAGTTACGTTGGGGGGAGCTACACCTTC	CASSYVGGSYTF
17	.	TRBJ2-5	.	TRBV4-2	TGTGCCAGCAGCCCGCAAGATGGGGCGCCCTACCAAGAGACCCAGTACTTC	CASSPQDGAPYQETQYF
13	TRBD1	TRBJ2-5	.	TRBV19	TGTGCCAGCCTGGGACAGGCTCTAGAGACCCAGTACTTC	CASLGQALETQYF
14	.	TRBJ1-4	.	TRBV6-4	TGTGCCAGCCCCCGAGCGGTGGGGAATGAAAAACTGTTTTTT	CASPRAVGNEKLFF
15	.	TRBJ2-2	.	TRBV6-4	TGTGCCAGCAGTGCCCAGGGGCCAAACCCCGGGGAGCTGTTTTTT	CASSAQGPNPGELFF
16	.	TRBJ2-3	.	TRBV7-6	TGTGCCAGCAGCCTACTAGCCTCGACTAGCACAGATACGCAGTATTTT	CASSLLASTSTDTQYF
13	.	TRBJ1-1	.	TRBV11-3	TGTGCCAGCAGCCCACAGGAGAACACTGAAGCTTTCTTT	CASSPQENTEAFF
12	TRBD1	TRBJ2-7	.	TRBV28	TGTGCCAGCAGTCGGACACAGGGGGTGCAGTACTTC	CASSRTQGVQYF
19	TRBD2	TRBJ2-7	.	TRBV4-1	TGCGCCAGCAGCCAAGATGGGGGGCGGGGGGTAACGAGCTCCTACGAGCAGTACTTC	CASSQDGGRGVTSSYEQYF
16	.	TRBJ2-1	.	TRBV7-2	TGTGCCAGCAGCTCCCCAGGGCGGAACGTCTACAATGAGCAGTTCTTC	CASSSPGRNVYNEQFF
16	TRBD1	TRBJ2-7	.	TRBV28	TGTGCCAGCAACCGGGCTCGGGACAGGGCCTCCTACGAGCAGTACTTC	CASNRARDRASYEQYF
15	.	TRBJ2-3	.	TRBV11-3	TGTGCCAGCAGCTTAGGTGGGGGCCGCACAGATACGCAGTATTTT	CASSLGGGRTDTQYF
11	TRBD2	TRBJ2-1	.	TRBV20-1	TGCAGTGCTAGAACTAGCGGAGAGCAGTTCTTC	CSARTSGEQFF
12	.	TRBJ2-7	.	TRBV18	TGTGCCAGCTCACCATTAAGGGAGGAGCAGTACTTC	CASSPLREEQYF
11	.	TRBJ2-3	.	TRBV6-6	TGTGCCAGCATAGCGAGAGATACGCAGTATTTT	CASIARDTQYF
16	TRBD2	TRBJ2-3	.	TRBV6-6	TGTGCCAGCAGTTACTCGAGGGCGGGAGGCACAGATACGCAGTATTTT	CASSYSRAGGTDTQYF
12	.	TRBJ1-2	once	TRBV6-5	TGTGCCAGCAGTTCGGGGGTCGGAGGCTACACCTTC	CASSSGVGGYTF
14	TRBD1	TRBJ2-5	.	TRBV27	TGTGCCAGCAGACTGGGACAGGCCCAAGAGACCCAGTACTTC	CASRLGQAQETQYF
15	TRBD2	TRBJ2-1	once	TRBV28	TGTGCCAGCAGTTTTAGCGGGAGGGGGGTCGATGAGCAGTTCTTC	CASSFSGRGVDEQFF
15	TRBD2	TRBJ2-7	.	TRBV7-3	TGTGCCAGCAGCTTAAGGCTAGCGGGACCCTACGAGCAGTACTTC	CASSLRLAGPYEQYF
13	.	TRBJ2-1	.	TRBV18	TGTGCCAGCTCACCCGACAGGAGGAATGAGCAGTTCTTC	CASSPDRRNEQFF
14	.	TRBJ2-1	.	TRBV5-4	TGTGCCAGCAGCTTGGTGGGCGTCGCGGGTGAGCAGTTCTTC	CASSLVGVAGEQFF
21	TRBD2	TRBJ2-7	.	TRBV27	TGTGCCAGCAGTTTTCCCTCCCCGGGGACTAGCGGGAGGCCCAAGCCCTACGAGCAGTACTTC	CASSFPSPGTSGRPKPYEQYF
15	.	TRBJ2-5	.	TRBV7-3	TGTGCCAGCAGCCCCTCTGGGGCAATACAAGAGACCCAGTACTTC	CASSPSGAIQETQYF
14	TRBD1	TRBJ1-1	.	TRBV6-1	TGTGCCAGCAGTGAACAGGGGGTAGTCACTGAAGCTTTCTTT	CASSEQGVVTEAFF
17	.	TRBJ1-1	.	TRBV19	TGTGCCAGTAGAACGTGGGGGGGGCCTAGGGGGAACACTGAAGCTTTCTTT	CASRTWGGPRGNTEAFF
13	TRBD2	TRBJ2-7	once	TRBV5-4	TGTGCCAGCAGCTTTGGGGGGGGCTACGAGCAGTACTTC	CASSFGGGYEQYF
12	.	TRBJ1-4	.	TRBV5-5	TGTGCCAGCAGCCACAGGGAATCAGAACTGTTTTTT	CASSHRESELFF
16	.	TRBJ2-2	.	TRBV4-1	TGCGCCAGCAGCCAAGGTACTACCAGCCGCCCCGGGGAGCTGTTTTTT	CASSQGTTSRPGELFF
14	TRBD2	TRBJ2-7	.	TRBV2	TGTGCCAGCGGGATGGCTAGCGGGAGAAGTGAGCAGTACTTC	CASGMASGRSEQYF
15	TRBD2	TRBJ2-7	.	TRBV10-1	TGCGCCTCCCGCTGTGCCCTAGGGAGGGCCCACGAGCAGTACTTC	CASRCALGRAHEQYF
13	.	TRBJ2-2	.	TRBV5-8	TGTGCCAGCAGCCCCTACTACACCGGGGAGCTGTTTTTT	CASSPYYTGELFF
14	TRBD2	TRBJ2-7	.	TRBV4-3	TGCGCCAGCAGCCAAGAGGGGGGGACCTACGAGCAGTACTTC	CASSQEGGTYEQYF
12	.	TRBJ1-5	.	TRBV11-2	TGTGCCAGCAGCGCCCAGAATCAGCCCCAGCATTTT	CASSAQNQPQHF
15	TRBD1	TRBJ1-5	.	TRBV29-1	TGCAGCGTTGCCTTCACAGGGGTGGGCAATCAGCCCCAGCATTTT	CSVAFTGVGNQPQHF
14	.	TRBJ1-1	.	TRBV7-8	TGTGCCAGCAGCGCCCGGAGGGTAAACACTGAAGCTTTCTTT	CASSARRVNTEAFF
13	.	TRBJ1-2	.	TRBV2	TGTGCCAGCAGCGGCACAGGGAACCAGGGCTACACCTTC	CASSGTGNQGYTF
15	.	TRBJ1-1	.	TRBV6-6	TGTGCCAGCAGAGAGGGACACCCAAACCCCCATGAAGCTTTCTTT	CASREGHPNPHEAFF
13	.	TRBJ2-2	.	TRBV19	TGTGCCAGTAGTATATACGGTTCCGGGGAGCTGTTTTTT	CASSIYGSGELFF
14	TRBD1	TRBJ1-1	.	TRBV7-2	TGTGCCAGCAGCTTAGGGCCAGGGGGCACTGAAGCTTTCTTT	CASSLGPGGTEAFF
14	.	TRBJ2-1	few	TRBV27	TGTGCCAGCAGTTTATTCCCTGGGGCCAATGAGCAGTTCTTC	CASSLFPGANEQFF
16	TRBD1	TRBJ2-3	.	TRBV5-6	TGTGCCAGCAGCGTAGACAGGGGCGTCGGCACAGATACGCAGTATTTT	CASSVDRGVGTDTQYF